The clone carrying this TCR beta chain turned up a few times. Its antigen remains unidentified. Using its own MiXCR run on the reads, TCRdb lists one record per CDR3 protein. This sample has 100,000 to 150,000 distinct CDR3 sequences, with more than 30% found just once. This entry is derived from a study of T cell repertoires in cytomegalovirus infection. Study-wide context: CMV infection and matching HLA type were both indicated by public TCR beta signatures. General study points: CMV-specific HLA-C-restricted TCR beta clonotypes dominated the ex vivo response.

The CDR3 extends over 14 amino acids. Between the trimmed V and J ends, which lost 6 bases and 4 bases, there was a span of 13 bases. The starting material was CD8+ T cells from cultured PBMCs, obtained from culture after CMV antigen stimulation. V usage is TRBV12-3 or TRBV12-4 and J usage is TRBJ1-5; a possible D gene is TRBD1 (5 bases). This clonotype was sampled from a human donor in good health (CMV status not recorded). Some clones in this sample may be carry-over from other donors' samples. In DNA, the CDR3 is TGTGCCAGCAGCCCCCGGGGCGGAAATCAGCCCCAGCATTTT. This sequence encodes CASSPRGGNQPQHF.